The TCR beta chain described here comes from a study of shared T cell receptors in the human thymus. Trimming cost V 0 bases and J 0 bases, with 15 bases left between them. The CDR3 totals 17 residues. The germline V gene has CDR1 SGHRS and CDR2 YFSETQ. Profiled with immunoSEQ multiplex PCR; TCRdb holds only in-frame clones, not every one. The sample contains approximately 760,000 clones, over 75% of which appear only once. These records were also assigned to another study, of human thymus T cells.

The V gene is TRBV5-1, the J gene TRBJ1-1; perhaps TRBD1 as D (6 bases). The receptor comes from a girl under three years old with a congenital heart defect. The sample comprised thymocytes. The DNA for the CDR3 is TGCGCCAGCAGCTTGGAGACAGGCCAAAAGATGAACACTGAAGCTTTCTTT. Translated: CASSLETGQKMNTEAFF.